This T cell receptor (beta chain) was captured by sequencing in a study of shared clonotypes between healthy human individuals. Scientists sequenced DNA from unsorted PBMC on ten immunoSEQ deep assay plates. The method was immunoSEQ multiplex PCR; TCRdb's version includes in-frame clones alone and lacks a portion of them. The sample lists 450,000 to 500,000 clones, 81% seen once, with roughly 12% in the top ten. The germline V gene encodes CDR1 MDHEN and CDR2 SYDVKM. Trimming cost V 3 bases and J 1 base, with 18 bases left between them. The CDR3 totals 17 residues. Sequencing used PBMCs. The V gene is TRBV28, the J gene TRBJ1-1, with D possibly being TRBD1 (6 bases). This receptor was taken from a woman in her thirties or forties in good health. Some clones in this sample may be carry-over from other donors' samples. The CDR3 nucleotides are TGTGCCAGCAGTTTTCCCAGCTACGACAGGTCGAACACTGAAGCTTTCTTT. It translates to CASSFPSYDRSNTEAFF.